Presented here are 18 T cell receptor beta chains from one specimen sequenced in a study of brain T cells in children with intractable seizures. TCRdb's copy holds only in-frame clones and misses some; the assay was immunoSEQ multiplex PCR. This sample yields about 350,000 clones, of which 85% to 95% are seen a single time; about 5.8% belongs to the top ten. Regarding time point: blood from clinic visit 5 months post-surgery; TSC patient then seizure free. Sequenced material: peripheral blood, taken 4 to 6 months after surgery. These receptors came from a boy under two years old with tuberous sclerosis and intractable seizures.

V gene TRBV23-1 combines with J gene TRBJ2-6; a weak D match, TRBD1 (6 bases). TRBV23-1 is treated as an ORF (open reading frame) with a function not yet certain. V gave up 3 bases and J gave up 4 bases, with 13 bases separating them. The CDR3 sequence is 16 residues long. CDR3 amino acids: CASSHPRGAGANVLTF. The CDR3 DNA is TGCGCCAGCAGTCACCCCAGGGGAGCAGGGGCCAACGTCCTGACTTTC.

This clone occurred once. The chain recombines TRBV10-2 with TRBJ2-7; 11 bases are shared with TRBD2. V shed 0 bases, J shed 2 bases, and the junction held 0 bases outside the gene matches. Germline loops: CDR1 WSHSY, CDR2 SAAADI. The CDR3 runs 15 residues. The chain's CDR3 is CASSESSGRAYEQYF. The CDR3 DNA reads TGCGCCAGCAGTGAGTCTAGCGGGAGGGCCTACGAGCAGTACTTC.

The chain employs TRBV15 and TRBJ1-5; no firm D call. The CDR3 is 13 amino acids. V shed 1 base and J shed 9 bases, with 10 bases lying between them. Germline CDR1 is LNHNV and CDR2 is YYDKDF (reference sequence). The CDR3 reads CATSRAAVRPQHF. The DNA for the CDR3 is TGTGCCACCAGCAGAGCCGCCGTGAGGCCCCAGCATTTT.

This sequence joins TRBV13 and TRBJ1-2; 11 bases are a match to TRBD1. The CDR3 length is 14 residues. In germline, CDR1 is PRHDT, CDR2 FYEKMQ (reference sequence). V gave up 4 bases and J gave up 7 bases; unmatched junction bases: 5. The DNA for the CDR3 is TGTGCCAGCAGCTCGGACAGGGGGCGAGGTGGCTACACCTTC. Translated, it gives CASSSDRGRGGYTF.

The CDR3 sequence: CASSLGQGTGNTIYF. The CDR3 bases are TGTGCCAGCAGCCTCGGACAGGGGACTGGAAACACCATATATTTT. The gene calls are TRBV13 and TRBJ1-3, with 9 bases identical to TRBD1. In germline, CDR1 is PRHDT, CDR2 FYEKMQ (reference sequence). The V and J ends lost 5 bases and 2 bases, in that order; junction bases with no gene match: 4. The CDR3 is 15 amino acids.

The chain links TRBV5-1 to TRBJ1-1; a weak D match, TRBD1 (6 bases). V was pared by 7 bases and J by 1 base, with 20 bases between. This CDR3 has 16 residues. CDR1 is SGHRS, CDR2 YFSETQ, per germline. The CDR3 reads CASRPLYRTANTEAFF. The DNA for the CDR3 is TGCGCCAGCCGGCCTCTTTACAGGACAGCGAACACTGAAGCTTTCTTT.

This clone was counted only a few times. The chain recombines TRBV10-3 with TRBJ2-5; D is perhaps TRBD1 or TRBD2 (5 bases each). Per the germline V gene, CDR1 is ENHRY and CDR2 is SYGVKD. The CDR3 is 13 residues long. V lost 6 bases and J 3 bases, leaving 11 bases between the germline ends. This chain's CDR3 is CAIRRDRKETQYF. As DNA, the CDR3 is TGTGCCATCAGGAGGGACCGTAAAGAGACCCAGTACTTC.

The genes are TRBV4-2 and TRBJ2-7; 8 bases align to TRBD2. This CDR3 is built from 16 residues. J was trimmed by 0 bases and V by 5 bases; bases with no gene match: 9. The germline V gene encodes CDR1 LGHNA and CDR2 YNFKEQ. For the CDR3, the DNA is TGTGCCAGCAGCTCCTGGGCGGGGGGTAGCTCCTACGAGCAGTACTTC. Translating gives CASSSWAGGSSYEQYF.

This sequence joins TRBV6-4 and TRBJ2-7, with D unresolved. CDR1 is MRHNA and CDR2 is SNTAGT in the germline V gene. V lost 3 bases to trimming and J lost 6 bases, with 9 bases between them. The CDR3 contains 12 residues. The CDR3 region has the DNA TGTGCCAGCAGTGAGACCCTTGGCGAGCAGTACTTC. Its translation is CASSETLGEQYF.

The J gene is TRBJ2-7, the V gene TRBV6-5; 9 bases are shared with TRBD2. Germline V CDR1 and CDR2: MNHEY, SVGAGI. This CDR3 contains 16 residues. Unmatched junction bases numbered 12, after V lost 6 bases and J lost 3 bases. Written as DNA, the CDR3 is TGTGCCAGCAGGTACCTGGGGCTAGCGGGGAACTACGAGCAGTACTTC. Protein product: CASRYLGLAGNYEQYF.

The V call is TRBV14, the J call TRBJ2-1, with TRBD2 matching over 11 bases. Looked up from germline, CDR1 is SGHDN and CDR2 is FVKESK. The CDR3 runs to 14 residues. With 3 bases clipped from V and 9 bases from J, the junction kept 4 bases outside the gene matches. The CDR3 region is CASSHSLAGVEQFF. In nucleotides, the CDR3 is TGTGCCAGCAGCCATTCACTAGCGGGAGTTGAGCAGTTCTTC. Complete variable domain (other parts from reference TRBV14 and TRBJ2-1): EAGVTQFPSHSVIEKGQTVTLRCDPISGHDNLYWYRRVMGKEIKFLLHFVKESKQDESGMPNNRFLAERTGGTYSTLKVQPAELEDSGVYFCASSHSLAGVEQFFGPGTRLTVL.

This clone appeared a single time. The chain uses TRBV30 and TRBJ1-5; no clear D gene. CDR1 GTSNPN and CDR2 SVGIG come from the germline V gene (reference sequence). The CDR3 sequence is 13 residues long. The germline V and J ends were trimmed by 7 bases and 1 base, with 11 bases remaining between them. CDR3 protein: CAFNSISNQPQHF. CDR3 in DNA: TGTGCCTTCAACTCCATCAGCAATCAGCCCCAGCATTTT.

The CDR3 sequence: CATSDYFRGRGQFF. For the CDR3, the DNA is TGTGCCACCAGTGATTACTTCAGGGGGCGCGGGCAGTTCTTC. This chain links TRBV24-1 with TRBJ2-1; 8 nucleotides match TRBD1. V lost 2 bases to trimming and J lost 12 bases; unmatched junction nucleotides: 8. This CDR3 is built from 14 residues. In germline, CDR1 is KGHDR, CDR2 SFDVKD.

The chain couples TRBV14 to TRBJ2-1, with D possibly TRBD1 on 6 matching bases. Germline values: CDR1 SGHDN, CDR2 FVKESK. Trimming cost V 0 bases and J 2 bases, with 17 bases left between them. The CDR3 contains 18 residues. The CDR3 loop reads CASSQDLPGTNTYNEQFF. The CDR3 DNA reads TGTGCCAGCAGCCAAGATTTACCCGGGACAAACACCTACAATGAGCAGTTCTTC.

The chain links TRBV21-1 to TRBJ1-2; TRBD1 is taken as the D call from the table, unchecked against the DNA. TRBV21-1 is a pseudogene locus. This CDR3 comprises 15 residues. The CDR3 is CASSPVSRQNYGYTF. The CDR3 DNA follows: TGTGCCAGCAGCCCCGTCTCCCGACAGAACTATGGCTACACCTTC.

The chain joins TRBV7-3 to TRBJ2-2, with D hard to call. Between the trimmed V and J ends, which lost 5 bases and 4 bases, there was a span of 8 bases. CDR1 and CDR2 (germline): SGHTA, FQGTGA. This CDR3 is 13 amino acids long. The CDR3 reads CASSPISTGELFF. CDR3 coding DNA: TGTGCCAGCAGCCCAATATCCACCGGGGAGCTGTTTTTT.

CDR3 DNA: TGTGCCTGGAGTCTCGGACATCCTGAGTACTTC. This encodes CAWSLGHPEYF. This chain joins TRBV30 and TRBJ2-5; TRBD1 might be the D (5 bases). The CDR3 sequence is 11 residues long. Germline values: CDR1 GTSNPN, CDR2 SVGIG (reference sequence). Trimming took 2 bases from V and 12 from J, leaving 13 bases between them.

The genes are TRBV19 and TRBJ1-5; tentative D call: TRBD1 (5 bases). V was cut by 1 base and J by 0 bases, with 13 bases left in between. Germline V gene data show CDR1 as LNHDA and CDR2 as SQIVND (reference sequence). The CDR3 sequence is 17 residues long. CDR3: CASSIAATEFSNQPQHF. The CDR3 DNA reads as TGTGCCAGTAGTATAGCCGCGACAGAATTTAGCAATCAGCCCCAGCATTTT. The full variable domain, with the rest looked up from reference TRBV19 and TRBJ1-5, is DGGITQSPKYLFRKEGQNVTLSCEQNLNHDAMYWYRQDPGQGLRLIYYSQIVNDFQKGDIAEGYSVSREKKESFPLTVTSAQKNPTAFYLCASSIAATEFSNQPQHFGDGTRLSIL.